The clone carrying this T cell receptor (beta chain) is a singleton in its sample. The source of the sample is a study of OX40 agonist ivuxolimab in advanced cancers. Study context: Under the entry rules, prior anti-PD-1, anti-PD-L1 or anti-CTLA-4 therapy was allowed, and approximately 36% had some.

Sequencing was performed with immunoSEQ multiplex PCR; in TCRdb, only in-frame clones are kept and a portion is missing. Of 45,000 to 55,000 clones in the sample, approximately 80% were seen once. The CDR3 totals 16 residues. Trimming shortened V by 5 bases and J by 0 bases, and 15 bases separated the two germline ends. Germline CDR1 LNHDA, CDR2 SQIVND (reference sequence). The source is an adult with an advanced solid tumor such as melanoma, head and neck, liver or kidney cancer. J is TRBJ2-3 and V is TRBV19, with D hard to call. The sample consisted of CD4+ or CD8+ T cells sorted from blood, taken in a trial of the OX40 agonist ivuxolimab. The CDR3 DNA sequence: TGTGCCAGTAGTCCCCGGACGGATTCTAGCACAGATACGCAGTATTTT. Its protein is CASSPRTDSSTDTQYF.